This T cell receptor (beta chain) was obtained from a study of blood T cell repertoires in COVID-19. Study as a whole: In each case, the material was cDNA or gDNA derived from T cells, B-cell-depleted T cells, or PBMCs.

Individuals drawn from 24 US areas were roughly 18 to 95 years old. Researchers sorted participants into cohorts using their self-reported clinical history. Authors' analysis steps: Cell counts per sample came from amplifying reference gene primers. Here immunoSEQ multiplex PCR was the method, and the copy in TCRdb shows in-frame clones only, minus some. That table furnishes V, J and clone size, whereas the DNA furnished D and trimming. This table holds around 360,000 clones, roughly 87% found once. Trimming took 1 base from V and 4 from J, leaving 4 bases between them. This CDR3 has 12 amino acids. Germline loops: CDR1 SGHRS, CDR2 YFSETQ.

Sequenced sample: PBMCs or T cells enriched from blood (not recorded which). V usage is TRBV5-1 and J usage is TRBJ2-3; D unresolved. The receptor comes from a woman in her 30s who had recovered from COVID-19. In DNA form, the CDR3 reads TGCGCCAGCAGCTTGCTTTCAGATACGCAGTATTTT. This gives the protein CASSLLSDTQYF. Full variable domain (outside the CDR3, taken from reference TRBV5-1 and TRBJ2-3): KAGVTQTPRYLIKTRGQQVTLSCSPISGHRSVSWYQQTPGQGLQFLFEYFSETQRNKGNFPGRFSGRQFSNSRSEMNVSTLELGDSALYLCASSLLSDTQYFGPGTRLTVL.